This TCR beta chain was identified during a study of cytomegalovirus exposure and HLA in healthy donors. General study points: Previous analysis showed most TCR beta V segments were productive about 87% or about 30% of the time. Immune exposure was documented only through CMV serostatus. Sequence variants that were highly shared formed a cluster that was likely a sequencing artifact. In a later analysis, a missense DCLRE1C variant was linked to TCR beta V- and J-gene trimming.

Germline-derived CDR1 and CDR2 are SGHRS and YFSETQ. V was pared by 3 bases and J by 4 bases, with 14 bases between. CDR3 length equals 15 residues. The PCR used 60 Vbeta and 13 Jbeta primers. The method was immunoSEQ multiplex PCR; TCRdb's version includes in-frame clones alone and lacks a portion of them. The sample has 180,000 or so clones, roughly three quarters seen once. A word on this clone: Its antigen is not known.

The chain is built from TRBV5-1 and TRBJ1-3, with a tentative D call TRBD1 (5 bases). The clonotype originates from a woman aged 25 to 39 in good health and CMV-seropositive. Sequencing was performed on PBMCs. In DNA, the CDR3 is TGCGCCAGCAGCTCCGGCCCGGGGGAGGGAAACACCATATATTTT. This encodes CASSSGPGEGNTIYF.